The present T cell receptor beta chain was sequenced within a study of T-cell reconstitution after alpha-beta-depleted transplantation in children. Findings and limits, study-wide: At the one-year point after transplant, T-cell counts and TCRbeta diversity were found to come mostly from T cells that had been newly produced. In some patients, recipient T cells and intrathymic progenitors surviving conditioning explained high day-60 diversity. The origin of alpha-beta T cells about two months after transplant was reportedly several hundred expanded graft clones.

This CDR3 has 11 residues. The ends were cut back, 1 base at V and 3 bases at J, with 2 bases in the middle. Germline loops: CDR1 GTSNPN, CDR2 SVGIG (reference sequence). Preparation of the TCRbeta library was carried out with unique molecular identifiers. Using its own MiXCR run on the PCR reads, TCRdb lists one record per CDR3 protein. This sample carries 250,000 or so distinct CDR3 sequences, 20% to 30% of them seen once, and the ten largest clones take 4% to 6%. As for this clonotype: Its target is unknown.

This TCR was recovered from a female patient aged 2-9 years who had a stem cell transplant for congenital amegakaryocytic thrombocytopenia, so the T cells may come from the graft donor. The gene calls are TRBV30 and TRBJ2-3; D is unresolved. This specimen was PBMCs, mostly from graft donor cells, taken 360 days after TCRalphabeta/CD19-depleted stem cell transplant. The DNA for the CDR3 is TGTGCCTGGAGTGCGACAGATACGCAGTATTTT. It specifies CAWSATDTQYF.